This T cell receptor (beta chain) was recorded in a study of early T cells in non-severe SARS-CoV-2 infection. Looking at the study overall: Chains stayed unpaired after sequencing of bulk RNA from unsorted whole blood.

Notes on this clonotype: What it recognizes is unknown.

The TCR library protocol was used to attach unique molecular identifiers. These identifiers were attached to individual cDNA molecules. A single record per CDR3 protein comes from TCRdb applying MiXCR to the 5' RACE reads. This sample has more than 65,000 distinct CDR3 sequences; roughly 13% occur once, and the top ten carry approximately 1%. V dropped 6 bases and J dropped 0; count of bases not matched to a gene: 3. The CDR3 has 15 residues. Germline V gene sequence: CDR1 MDHEN, CDR2 SYDVKM. General study results and limits: Database matching using VDJdb favored anti-spike CD8 responses, with private and CD4 specificities left missing.

Source material: whole blood. The V and J genes are TRBV28 and TRBJ2-3; 10 bases fit TRBD2. This TCR was recovered from an adult who was a healthcare worker with PCR-confirmed SARS-CoV-2 infection or an uninfected control (not recorded which). The DNA of the CDR3 is TGTGCCAGCAGGGCTAGCGGGGGTAGCACAGATACGCAGTATTTT. Its protein is CASRASGGSTDTQYF.